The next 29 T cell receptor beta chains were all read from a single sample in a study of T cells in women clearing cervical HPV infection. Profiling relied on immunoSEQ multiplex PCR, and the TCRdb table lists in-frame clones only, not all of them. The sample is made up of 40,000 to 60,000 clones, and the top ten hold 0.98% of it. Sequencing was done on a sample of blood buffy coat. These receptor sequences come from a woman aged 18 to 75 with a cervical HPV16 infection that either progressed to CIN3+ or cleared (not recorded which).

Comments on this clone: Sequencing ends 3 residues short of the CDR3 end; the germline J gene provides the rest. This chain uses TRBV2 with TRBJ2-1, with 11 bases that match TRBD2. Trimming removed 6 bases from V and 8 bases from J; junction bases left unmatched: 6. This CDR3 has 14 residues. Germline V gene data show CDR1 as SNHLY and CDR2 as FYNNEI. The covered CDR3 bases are TGTGCCAGCAGGGGCACTAGCGGGGGTTATGAG. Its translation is CASRGTSGGYE. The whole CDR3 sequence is CASRGTSGGYEQFF.

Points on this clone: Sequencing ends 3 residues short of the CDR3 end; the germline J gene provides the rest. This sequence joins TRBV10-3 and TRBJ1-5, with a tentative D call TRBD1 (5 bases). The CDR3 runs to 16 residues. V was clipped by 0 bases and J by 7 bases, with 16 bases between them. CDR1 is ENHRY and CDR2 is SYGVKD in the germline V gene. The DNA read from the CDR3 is TGTGCCATCAGTGAGTCAGGCAGGGAGGTCTACCAGCCC. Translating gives CAISESGREVYQP. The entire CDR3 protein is CAISESGREVYQPQHF.

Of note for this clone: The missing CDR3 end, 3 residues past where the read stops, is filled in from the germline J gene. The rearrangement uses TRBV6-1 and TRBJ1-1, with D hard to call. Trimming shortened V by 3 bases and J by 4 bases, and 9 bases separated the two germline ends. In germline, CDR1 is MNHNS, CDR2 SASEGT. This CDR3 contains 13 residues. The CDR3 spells CASSDSPVTEAFF. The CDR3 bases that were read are TGTGCCAGCAGTGATTCCCCGGTCACTGAA.

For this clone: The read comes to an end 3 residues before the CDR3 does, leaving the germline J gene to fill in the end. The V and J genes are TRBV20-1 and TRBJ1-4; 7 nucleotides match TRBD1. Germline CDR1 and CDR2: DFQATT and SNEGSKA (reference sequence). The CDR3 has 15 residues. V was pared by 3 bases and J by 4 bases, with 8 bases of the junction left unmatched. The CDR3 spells CSASERQGVNEKLFF. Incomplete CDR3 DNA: TGCAGTGCTAGTGAGAGGCAGGGGGTTAATGAAAAA.

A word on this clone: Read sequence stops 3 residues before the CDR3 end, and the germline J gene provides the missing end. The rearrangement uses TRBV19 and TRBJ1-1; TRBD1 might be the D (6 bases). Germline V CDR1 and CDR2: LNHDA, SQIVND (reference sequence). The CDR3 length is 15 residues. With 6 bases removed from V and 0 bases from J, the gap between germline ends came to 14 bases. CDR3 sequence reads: CASRPRDTLNTEAFF. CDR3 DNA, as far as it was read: TGTGCCAGTAGACCGAGGGACACCCTGAACACTGAA.

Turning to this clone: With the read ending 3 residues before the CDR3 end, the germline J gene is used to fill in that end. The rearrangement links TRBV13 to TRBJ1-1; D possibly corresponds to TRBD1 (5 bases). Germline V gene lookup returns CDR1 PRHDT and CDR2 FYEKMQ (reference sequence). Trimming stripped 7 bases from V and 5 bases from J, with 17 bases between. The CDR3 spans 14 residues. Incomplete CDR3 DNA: TGTGCCAGCACCACCCGGGGGGGTCGGACTGAA. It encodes CASTTRGGRTE. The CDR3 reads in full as CASTTRGGRTEAFF.

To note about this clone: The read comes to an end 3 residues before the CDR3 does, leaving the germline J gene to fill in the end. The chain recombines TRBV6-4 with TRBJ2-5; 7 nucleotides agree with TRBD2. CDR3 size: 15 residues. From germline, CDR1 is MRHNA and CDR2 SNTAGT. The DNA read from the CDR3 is TGTGCCAGCAGTGTTGCAGCGGGGAGTACAGATACC. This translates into CASSVAAGSTDT. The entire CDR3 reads CASSVAAGSTDTQYF.

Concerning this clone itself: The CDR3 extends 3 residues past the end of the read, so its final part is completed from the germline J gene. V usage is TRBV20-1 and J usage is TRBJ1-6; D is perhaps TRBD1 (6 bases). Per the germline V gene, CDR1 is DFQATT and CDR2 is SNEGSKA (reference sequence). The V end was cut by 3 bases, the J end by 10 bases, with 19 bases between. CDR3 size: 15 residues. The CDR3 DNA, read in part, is TGCAGTGCTAGGCTACAGGGAAGGAGGACCTCACCC. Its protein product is CSARLQGRRTSP. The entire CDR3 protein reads CSARLQGRRTSPLHF.

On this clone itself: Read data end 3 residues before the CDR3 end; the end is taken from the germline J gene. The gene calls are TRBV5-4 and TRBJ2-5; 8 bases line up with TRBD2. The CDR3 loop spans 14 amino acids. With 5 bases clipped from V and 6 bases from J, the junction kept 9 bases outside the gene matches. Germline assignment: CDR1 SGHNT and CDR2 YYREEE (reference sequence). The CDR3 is CASSNGGAEKTQYF. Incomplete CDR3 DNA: TGTGCCAGCAGTAACGGGGGGGCCGAAAAGACC. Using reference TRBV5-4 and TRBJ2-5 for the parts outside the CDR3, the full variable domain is ETGVTQSPTHLIKTRGQQVTLRCSSQSGHNTVSWYQQALGQGPQFIFQYYREEENGRGNFPPRFSGLQFPNYSSELNVNALELDDSALYLCASSNGGAEKTQYFGPGTRLLVL.

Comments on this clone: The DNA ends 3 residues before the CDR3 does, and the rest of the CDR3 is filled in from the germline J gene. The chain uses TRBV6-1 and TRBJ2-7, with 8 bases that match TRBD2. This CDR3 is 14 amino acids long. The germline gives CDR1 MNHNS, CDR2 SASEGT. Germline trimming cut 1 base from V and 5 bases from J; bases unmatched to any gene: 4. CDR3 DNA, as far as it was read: TGTGCCAGCAGTGAAGGCCGGCGGGGGGACGAG. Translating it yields CASSEGRRGDE. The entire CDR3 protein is CASSEGRRGDEQYF.

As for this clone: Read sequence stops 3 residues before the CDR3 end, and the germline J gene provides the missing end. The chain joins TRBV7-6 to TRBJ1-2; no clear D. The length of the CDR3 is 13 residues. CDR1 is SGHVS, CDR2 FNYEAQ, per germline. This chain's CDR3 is CASSFVTGYDYTF. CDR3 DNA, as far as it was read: TGTGCCAGCAGCTTTGTGACGGGTTACGAC.

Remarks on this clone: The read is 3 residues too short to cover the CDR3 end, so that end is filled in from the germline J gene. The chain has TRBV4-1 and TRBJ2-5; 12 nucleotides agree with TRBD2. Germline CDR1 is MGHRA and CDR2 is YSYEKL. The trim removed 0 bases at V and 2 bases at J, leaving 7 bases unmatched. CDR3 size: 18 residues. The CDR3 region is CASSQDDFLAGGQETQYF. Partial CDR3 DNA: TGCGCCAGCAGCCAAGACGACTTTCTAGCGGGGGGGCAAGAGACC.

Here the CDR3 reads CATGQSSYEQYF. The sequenced part of the CDR3 DNA is TGTGCCACCGGACAGAGCTCCTACGAG. The rearrangement links TRBV19 to TRBJ2-7; D may be TRBD1 (6 bases). The DNA ends 3 residues before the CDR3 does, and the rest of the CDR3 is filled in from the germline J gene. From germline, CDR1 is LNHDA and CDR2 SQIVND (reference sequence). This CDR3 contains 12 residues. The V end lost 10 bases, the J end lost 0 bases, and 10 bases lay between the germline ends.

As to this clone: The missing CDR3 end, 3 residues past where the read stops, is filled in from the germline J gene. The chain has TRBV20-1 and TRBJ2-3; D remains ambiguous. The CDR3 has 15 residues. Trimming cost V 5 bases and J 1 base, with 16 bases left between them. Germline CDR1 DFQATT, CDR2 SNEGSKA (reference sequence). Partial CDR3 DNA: TGCAGTGCTTCTCCCGTCGGGTTTGGCACAGATACG. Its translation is CSASPVGFGTDT. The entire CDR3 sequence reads CSASPVGFGTDTQYF.

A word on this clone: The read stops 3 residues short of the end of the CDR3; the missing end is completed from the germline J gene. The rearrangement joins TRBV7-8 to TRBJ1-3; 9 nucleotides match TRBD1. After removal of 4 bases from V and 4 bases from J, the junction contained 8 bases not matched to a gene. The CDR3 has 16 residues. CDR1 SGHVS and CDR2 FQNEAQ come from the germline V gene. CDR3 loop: CASSSTWGQGGNTIYF. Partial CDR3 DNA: TGTGCCAGCAGCTCAACGTGGGGACAGGGAGGAAACACC.

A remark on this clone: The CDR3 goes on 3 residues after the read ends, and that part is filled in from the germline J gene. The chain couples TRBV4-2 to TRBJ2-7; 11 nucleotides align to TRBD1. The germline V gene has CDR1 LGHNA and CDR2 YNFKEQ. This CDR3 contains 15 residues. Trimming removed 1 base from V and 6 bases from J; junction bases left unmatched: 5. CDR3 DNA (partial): TGTGCCAGCAGCCAAGTTCCTGGACAGGGGGCCGAG. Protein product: CASSQVPGQGAE. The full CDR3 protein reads CASSQVPGQGAEQYF.

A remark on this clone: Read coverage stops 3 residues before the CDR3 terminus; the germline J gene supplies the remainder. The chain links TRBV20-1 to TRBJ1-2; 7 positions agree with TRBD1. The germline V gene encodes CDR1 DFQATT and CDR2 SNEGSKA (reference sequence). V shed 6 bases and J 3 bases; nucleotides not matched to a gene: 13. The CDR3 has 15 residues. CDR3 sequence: CSARLTGRLDYGYTF. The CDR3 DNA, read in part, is TGCAGTGCCAGATTGACAGGGCGCTTGGACTATGGC.

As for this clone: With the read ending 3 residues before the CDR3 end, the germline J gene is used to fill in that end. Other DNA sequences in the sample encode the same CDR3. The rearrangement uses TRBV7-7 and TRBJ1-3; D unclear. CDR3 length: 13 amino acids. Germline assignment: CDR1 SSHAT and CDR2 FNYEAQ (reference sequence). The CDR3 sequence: CASSLDRQTRIYF. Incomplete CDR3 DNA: TGTGCCAGCAGCTTAGATCGGCAGACTCGG.

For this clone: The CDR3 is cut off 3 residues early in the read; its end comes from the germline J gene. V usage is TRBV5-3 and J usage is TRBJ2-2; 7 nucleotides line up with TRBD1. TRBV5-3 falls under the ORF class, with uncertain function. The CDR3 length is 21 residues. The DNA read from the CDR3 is TGTGCCAGAAGCCTGAAACCGTCACAGGGGCAACGTTACTCTGGGGCCAACGTG. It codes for CARSLKPSQGQRYSGANV. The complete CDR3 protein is CARSLKPSQGQRYSGANVLFF.

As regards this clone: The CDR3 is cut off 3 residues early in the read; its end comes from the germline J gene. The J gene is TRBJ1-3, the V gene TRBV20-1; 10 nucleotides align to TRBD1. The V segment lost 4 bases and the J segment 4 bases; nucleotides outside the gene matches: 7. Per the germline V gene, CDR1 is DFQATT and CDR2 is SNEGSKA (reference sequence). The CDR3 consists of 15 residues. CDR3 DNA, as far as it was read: TGCAGTGCTACCCTCGGACAGGGGGAAGGAAACACC. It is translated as CSATLGQGEGNT. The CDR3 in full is CSATLGQGEGNTIYF.

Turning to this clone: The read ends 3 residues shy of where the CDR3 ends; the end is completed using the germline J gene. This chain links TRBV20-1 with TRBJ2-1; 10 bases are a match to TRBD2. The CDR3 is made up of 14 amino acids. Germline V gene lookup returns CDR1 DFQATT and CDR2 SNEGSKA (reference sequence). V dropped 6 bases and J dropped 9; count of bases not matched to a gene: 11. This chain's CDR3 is CSATPGLATSEQFF. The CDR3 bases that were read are TGCAGTGCCACCCCGGGACTAGCGACGAGTGAG.

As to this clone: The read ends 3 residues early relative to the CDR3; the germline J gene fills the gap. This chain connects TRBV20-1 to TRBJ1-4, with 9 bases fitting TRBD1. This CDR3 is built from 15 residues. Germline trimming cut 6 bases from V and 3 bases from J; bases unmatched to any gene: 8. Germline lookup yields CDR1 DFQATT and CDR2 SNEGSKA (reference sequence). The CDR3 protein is CSAEDRGISNEKLFF. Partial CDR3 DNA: TGCAGTGCCGAGGACAGGGGAATATCTAATGAAAAA.

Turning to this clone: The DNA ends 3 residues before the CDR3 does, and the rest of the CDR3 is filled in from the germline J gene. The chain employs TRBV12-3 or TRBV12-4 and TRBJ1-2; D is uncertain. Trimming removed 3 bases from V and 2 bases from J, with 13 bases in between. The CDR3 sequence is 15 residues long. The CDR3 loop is CASSFRGLNNYGYTF. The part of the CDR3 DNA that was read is TGTGCCAGCAGTTTCCGAGGGCTTAACAACTATGGC.

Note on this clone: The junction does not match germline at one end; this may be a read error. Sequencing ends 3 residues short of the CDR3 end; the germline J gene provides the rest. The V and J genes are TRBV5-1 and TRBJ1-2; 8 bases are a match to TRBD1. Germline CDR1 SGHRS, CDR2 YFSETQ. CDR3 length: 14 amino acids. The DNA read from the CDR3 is TGCGCCAGCAGCTTGACAGGGGGGAACTATGTC. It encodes CASSLTGGNYV. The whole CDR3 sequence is CASSLTGGNYVYTF.

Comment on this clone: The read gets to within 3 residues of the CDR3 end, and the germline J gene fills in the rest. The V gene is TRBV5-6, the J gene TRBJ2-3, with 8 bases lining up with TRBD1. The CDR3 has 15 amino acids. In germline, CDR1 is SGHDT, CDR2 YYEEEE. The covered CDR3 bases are TGTGCCAGCAGCTTTACAGGGGGGAGCAATCAGCCG. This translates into CASSFTGGSNQP. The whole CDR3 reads CASSFTGGSNQPQYF.

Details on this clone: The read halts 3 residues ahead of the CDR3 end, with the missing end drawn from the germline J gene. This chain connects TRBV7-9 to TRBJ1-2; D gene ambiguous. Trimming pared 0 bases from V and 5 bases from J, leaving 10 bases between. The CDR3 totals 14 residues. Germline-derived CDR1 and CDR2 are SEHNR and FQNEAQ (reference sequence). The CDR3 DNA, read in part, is TGTGCCAGCAGCTTAGCGGCGGCCGGGTATGGC. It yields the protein CASSLAAAGYG. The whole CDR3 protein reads CASSLAAAGYGYTF.

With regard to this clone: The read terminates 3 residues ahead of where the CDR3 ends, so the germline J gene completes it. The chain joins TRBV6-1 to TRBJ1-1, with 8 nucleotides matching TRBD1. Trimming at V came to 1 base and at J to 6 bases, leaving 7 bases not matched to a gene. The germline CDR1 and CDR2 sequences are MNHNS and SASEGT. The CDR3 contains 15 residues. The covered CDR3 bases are TGTGCCAGCAGTGAAGGGCAGGGGGCGAAGCCTGAA. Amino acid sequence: CASSEGQGAKPE. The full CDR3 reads CASSEGQGAKPEAFF.

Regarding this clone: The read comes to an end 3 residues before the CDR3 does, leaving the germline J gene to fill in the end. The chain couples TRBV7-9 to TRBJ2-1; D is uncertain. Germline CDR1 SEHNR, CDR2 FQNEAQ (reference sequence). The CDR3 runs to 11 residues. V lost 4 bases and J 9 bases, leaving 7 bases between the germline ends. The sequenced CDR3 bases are TGTGCCAGCAGCTGGGCCTCTGAG. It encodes CASSWASE. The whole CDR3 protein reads CASSWASEQFF.

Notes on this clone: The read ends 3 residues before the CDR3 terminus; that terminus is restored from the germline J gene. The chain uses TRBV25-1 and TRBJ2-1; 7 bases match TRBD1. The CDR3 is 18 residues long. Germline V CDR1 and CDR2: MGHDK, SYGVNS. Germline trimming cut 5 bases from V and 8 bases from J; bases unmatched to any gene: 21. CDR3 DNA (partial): TGTGCCAGCAGTAAACATCCAAATCCGGGACAGAATGTCCATGAG. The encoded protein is CASSKHPNPGQNVHE. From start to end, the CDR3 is CASSKHPNPGQNVHEQFF.